Listed below are T cell receptor beta chains from one sample, sequenced in a study of identical twins. TCRdb reprocessed the 5' RACE reads via MiXCR and lists one record per CDR3 protein. The sample holds approximately 470,000 distinct CDR3 sequences; 14% are singletons and the top ten take around 0.57%. The sample was also linked to a second study, of yellow fever vaccine responses in identical twins.

The sequencing input was CD4+ T cells sorted from blood. These receptors were taken from a woman aged 18-30 years in good health. Both conserved end residues are part of each CDR3. A D gene is named only where the DNA matches it firmly. A clone size is listed for some rows: how often the clone was seen (once, few, many), or a class if it is expanded.

TRBJ2-1,TRBV12-3/TRBV12-4,TRBD1,.,CASSPPPEGGHNEQFF,TGTGCCAGCAGTCCCCCCCCGGAAGGGGGCCACAATGAGCAGTTCTTC
TRBJ2-7,TRBV19,.,.,CASSLRGPRVYEQYF,TGTGCCAGTAGCCTCCGGGGCCCCCGAGTCTACGAGCAGTACTTC
TRBJ1-4,TRBV12-3/TRBV12-4,.,few,CASRHGQTNEKLFF,TGTGCCAGCAGGCACGGTCAAACTAATGAAAAACTGTTTTTT
TRBJ2-7,TRBV29-1,.,.,CSVLGPSYEQYF,TGCAGCGTTCTAGGACCTTCCTACGAGCAGTACTTC
TRBJ2-5,TRBV20-1,.,few,CSASQETGLHF,TGCAGTGCTAGTCAAGAAACAGGTTTGCACTTC
TRBJ2-1,TRBV7-9,TRBD2,.,CASSHILAGARNEQFF,TGTGCCAGCAGCCACATTCTAGCGGGGGCAAGAAATGAGCAGTTCTTC
TRBJ1-5,TRBV20-1,.,few,CSARWQIDQPQHF,TGCAGTGCTAGATGGCAGATAGATCAGCCCCAGCATTTT
TRBJ1-6,TRBV28,TRBD1,.,CASSSQTGLLAPLHF,TGTGCCAGCAGTTCCCAGACAGGGCTATTAGCACCCCTCCACTTT
TRBJ2-7,TRBV5-1,.,.,CASTNSYEQYF,TGCGCCAGCACAAACTCCTACGAGCAGTACTTC
TRBJ2-7,TRBV20-1,TRBD2,.,CSARELLAGGEQYF,TGCAGTGCTAGAGAGCTACTAGCGGGAGGGGAGCAGTACTTC